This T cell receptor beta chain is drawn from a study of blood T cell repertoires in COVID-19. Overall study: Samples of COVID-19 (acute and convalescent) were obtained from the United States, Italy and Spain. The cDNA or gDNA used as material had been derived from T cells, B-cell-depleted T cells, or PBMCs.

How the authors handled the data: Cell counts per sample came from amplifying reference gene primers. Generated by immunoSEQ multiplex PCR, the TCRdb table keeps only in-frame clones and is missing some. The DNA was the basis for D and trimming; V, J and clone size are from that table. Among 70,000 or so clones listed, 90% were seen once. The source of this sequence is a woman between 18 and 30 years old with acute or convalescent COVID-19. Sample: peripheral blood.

This chain's CDR3 is CASSLRTSTDTQYF. DNA for the CDR3: TGTGCCAGCAGCTTACGCACTAGCACAGATACGCAGTATTTT. The chain employs TRBV7-8 and TRBJ2-3; D is uncertain. Per germline, CDR1 SGHVS and CDR2 FQNEAQ. Trimming left V 2 bases short and J 0 bases short, with 6 bases between. The CDR3 consists of 14 residues.